This TCR beta chain was retrieved from a study of cytomegalovirus exposure and HLA in healthy donors. At the level of the study: T cells numbering around 180 million yielded some 120 million unique TCR beta sequences in an earlier analysis. An early data release held 70 million to 90 million unique TCRs from HLA-typed donors. Study conclusions and caveats: Upon later analysis, HLA-associated TCR beta chains proved more clonally expanded than other, equally common chains. In a later analysis, at a false discovery rate of 0.05, 15,000 to 20,000 TCR beta sequences matched HLA alleles.

Remarks on this clone: Its target is unknown.

The CDR3 has 15 residues. CDR1 is SGHDN and CDR2 is FVKESK in the germline V gene. Unmatched junction bases numbered 6, after V lost 4 bases and J lost 3 bases. PCR involved 60 Vbeta and 13 Jbeta primers. This table comes from immunoSEQ multiplex PCR, and its TCRdb copy is limited to in-frame clones, with some not included. The sample table includes roughly 120,000 clones. The genes are TRBV14 and TRBJ2-1, with 7 positions matching TRBD2. The material sequenced was PBMCs. The source of this sequence is a man aged 30 to 39 in good health and CMV-seronegative. The CDR3, as DNA: TGTGCCAGCAGCCGGGGGGGGACCATCTACAATGAGCAGTTCTTC. It translates to CASSRGGTIYNEQFF.